Below are 3 T cell receptor beta chains sequenced from a single sample in a study of control samples from healthy donors and cancer patients. Sequenced by immunoSEQ multiplex PCR; TCRdb stores in-frame clones only, minus some. Here the sample spans about 220,000 clones, just under 95% being singletons. The sample was blood. Receptors originate from a man aged 45-65 years in good health.

The CDR3 DNA is TGCGCCAGCAGTGGGGATATCACAGATACGCAGTATTTT. It translates to CASSGDITDTQYF. The chain uses TRBV10-1 and TRBJ2-3; D is ambiguous. In germline, CDR1 is WNHNN, CDR2 SYGVQD (reference sequence). The CDR3 is made up of 13 amino acids. Trimming cost V 4 bases and J 2 bases, with 7 bases left between them.

The chain employs TRBV27 and TRBJ1-2; D remains unclear. V was cut by 0 bases and J by 0 bases, with 5 bases left in between. The germline V gene encodes CDR1 MNHEY and CDR2 SMNVEV (reference sequence). The length of the CDR3 is 14 residues. CDR3 in DNA: TGTGCCAGCAGTTTATCGACCCCTAACTATGGCTACACCTTC. Residues: CASSLSTPNYGYTF.

This clone turned up a few times. This chain uses TRBV4-1 with TRBJ2-2; maybe TRBD1 (7 bases). The V end lost 5 bases, the J end lost 4 bases, and 14 bases lay between the germline ends. The CDR3 contains 15 residues. Germline-derived CDR1 and CDR2 are MGHRA and YSYEKL. CDR3: CASSMRQGGTGELFF. The CDR3 nucleotides are TGCGCCAGCAGCATGCGACAGGGAGGCACCGGGGAGCTGTTTTTT.